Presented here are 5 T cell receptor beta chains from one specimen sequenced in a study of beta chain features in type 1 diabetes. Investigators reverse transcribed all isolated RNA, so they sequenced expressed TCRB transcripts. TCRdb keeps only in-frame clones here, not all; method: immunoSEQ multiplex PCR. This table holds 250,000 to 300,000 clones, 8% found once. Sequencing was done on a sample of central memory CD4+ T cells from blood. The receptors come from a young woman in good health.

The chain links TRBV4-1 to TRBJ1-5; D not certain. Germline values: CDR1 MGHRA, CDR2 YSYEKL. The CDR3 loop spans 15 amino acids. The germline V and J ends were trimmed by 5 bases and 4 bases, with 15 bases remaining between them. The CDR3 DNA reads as TGCGCCAGCAGCTCATCTCAGCAGGTAAATCAGCCCCAGCATTTT. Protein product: CASSSSQQVNQPQHF.

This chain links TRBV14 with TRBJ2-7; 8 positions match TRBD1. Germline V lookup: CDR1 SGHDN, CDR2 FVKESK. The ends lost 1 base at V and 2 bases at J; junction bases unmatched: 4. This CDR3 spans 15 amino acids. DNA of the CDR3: TGTGCCAGCAGCCAAGGGACAGGGTGGACCTACGAGCAGTACTTC. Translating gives CASSQGTGWTYEQYF.

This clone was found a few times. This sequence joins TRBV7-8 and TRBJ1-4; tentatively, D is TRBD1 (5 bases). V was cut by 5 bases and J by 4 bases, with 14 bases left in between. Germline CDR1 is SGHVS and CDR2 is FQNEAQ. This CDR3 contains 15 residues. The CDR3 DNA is TGTGCCAGCAGCCCATGGGAAGGGGTTAATGAAAAACTGTTTTTT. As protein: CASSPWEGVNEKLFF.

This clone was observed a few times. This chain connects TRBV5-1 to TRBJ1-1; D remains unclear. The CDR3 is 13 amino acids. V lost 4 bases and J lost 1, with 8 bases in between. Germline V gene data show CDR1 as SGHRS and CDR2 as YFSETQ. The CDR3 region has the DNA TGCGCCAGCAGCCCTGGGTGGAACACTGAAGCTTTCTTT. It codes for CASSPGWNTEAFF.

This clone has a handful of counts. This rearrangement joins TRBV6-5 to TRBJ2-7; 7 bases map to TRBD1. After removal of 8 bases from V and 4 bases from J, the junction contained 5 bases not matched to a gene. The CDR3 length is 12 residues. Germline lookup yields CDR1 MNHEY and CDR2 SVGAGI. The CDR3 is CASAGRGYEQYF. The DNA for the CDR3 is TGTGCCAGCGCCGGCAGGGGGTACGAGCAGTACTTC.